Presented here are 8 T cell receptor beta chains from one specimen sequenced in a study of cytomegalovirus exposure and HLA in healthy donors (TCRdb year 2017). The method behind the library was the immunoSEQ multiplex PCR assay. The immuneACCESS repertoire file appears here via TCRdb, limited to in-frame rearrangements. These files lack a portion of the clones; in checked studies, under half of the deficit traces to unresolved V genes, and the cause of the others is not known. The sample table contains around 160,000 clones; only one count was recorded for around 90% of them. The top ten hold around 3% of the sample. The material sequenced was PBMCs. These TCRs come from a man between 18 and 29 years old in good health and CMV-seronegative.

The chain carries TRBV7-6 and TRBJ2-2, with 8 bases that match TRBD1. V shed 5 bases and J 3 bases; nucleotides not matched to a gene: 2. The germline V gene encodes CDR1 SGHVS and CDR2 FNYEAQ. The CDR3 has 14 amino acids. CDR3 in amino acids: CASSKTGDTGELFF. CDR3 bases: TGTGCCAGCAGCAAGACAGGGGACACCGGGGAGCTGTTTTTT.

The chain couples TRBV9 to TRBJ1-4; 7 bases map to TRBD1. CDR1 is SGDLS, CDR2 YYNGEE, per germline. There are 15 residues in the CDR3. The V and J ends lost 3 bases and 5 bases, in that order; junction bases with no gene match: 7. Here the CDR3 reads CASSARQGTNEKLFF. CDR3 coding DNA: TGTGCCAGCAGCGCGCGACAGGGAACGAATGAAAAACTGTTTTTT.

This clone was counted only a few times. The chain is built from TRBV7-2 and TRBJ2-2; 10 positions match TRBD2. V lost 9 bases and J lost 1; bases outside the gene matches: 8. CDR3 size: 16 residues. Germline-derived CDR1 and CDR2 are SGHTA and FQGNSA. CDR3 bases: TGTGCCAGTAAAACTGTAGCGGGAGGGAACACCGGGGAGCTGTTTTTT. Its translation: CASKTVAGGNTGELFF.

CDR3 region: CASSGGPTGEQYF. For the CDR3, the DNA is TGTGCCAGCAGCGGGGGCCCCACGGGGGAGCAGTACTTC. The V and J genes are TRBV7-2 and TRBJ2-7; TRBD1 might be the D (6 bases). The germline V gene has CDR1 SGHTA and CDR2 FQGNSA. This CDR3 is 13 amino acids long. The V end was cut by 5 bases, the J end by 7 bases, with 15 bases between.

The V call is TRBV7-2, the J call TRBJ1-5; D gene uncertain. This CDR3 comprises 13 residues. CDR1 is SGHTA and CDR2 is FQGNSA in the germline V gene. V was shortened by 5 bases and J by 6 bases, with 11 bases between the two germline ends. The CDR3 nucleotides read TGTGCCAGCAGCCCCTCCCCCGTTCAGCCCCAGCATTTT. It is translated as CASSPSPVQPQHF.

The chain is built from TRBV10-3 and TRBJ2-5; TRBD1 might be the D (5 bases). V lost 3 bases, J lost 4 bases, and 15 bases lay in between. Germline CDR1 and CDR2: ENHRY and SYGVKD. This CDR3 contains 15 residues. The DNA of the CDR3 is TGTGCCATCAGTGACCAGGGTAGAGTAGGAGAGACCCAGTACTTC. Its translation: CAISDQGRVGETQYF.

The chain joins TRBV11-3 to TRBJ2-1; 11 bases map to TRBD1. Looked up from germline, CDR1 is SGHNT and CDR2 is YENEEA. Trimming took 2 bases from V and 9 from J; bases not matched to a gene: 6. The CDR3 contains 15 residues. The CDR3 DNA follows: TGTGCCAGCAGCTTATCCCGGACAGGGGGCAGTGAGCAGTTCTTC. This gives the protein CASSLSRTGGSEQFF.

V gene TRBV6-4 combines with J gene TRBJ2-1; unclear D gene. Germline CDR1 is MRHNA and CDR2 is SNTAGT. V was trimmed by 4 bases and J by 0 bases, leaving 4 bases between them. There are 13 residues in the CDR3. The CDR3 protein is CASSGSSYNEQFF. DNA for the CDR3: TGTGCCAGCAGTGGGAGCTCCTACAATGAGCAGTTCTTC.